A selection of T cell receptor beta chains follows, all from one sample in a study of blood T cell repertoires in COVID-19. Sequencing used immunoSEQ multiplex PCR; TCRdb keeps in-frame clones, though not all of them. Of roughly 300,000 clones listed, roughly 86% are singletons. Sequencing was done on a sample of peripheral blood. These receptors originate from a woman between 45 and 65 years old who had recovered from COVID-19. Each CDR3 is given with its conserved first and last residue. A D gene is named only where the DNA matches it firmly. Not all rows give a size; the values are once, few, many and, for expanded clones, a class.

NA	TRBV19	TRBJ1-5	TRBD1	TGTGCCAGTAGAAAACGACAGGGGGCGAGCCAGCCCCAGCATTTT	CASRKRQGASQPQHF
once	TRBV27	TRBJ2-3	TRBD2	TGTGCCAGCAGTTCCCGGACTAGCGGAGGCACAGATACGCAGTATTTT	CASSSRTSGGTDTQYF
NA	TRBV14	TRBJ2-2	NA	TGTGCCAGCAGCCCCCGACAGGGAGGCAGGGAGCTGTTTTTT	CASSPRQGGRELFF
NA	TRBV19	TRBJ2-3	NA	TGTGCCAGCCGAGGCGCTAGCACAGATACGCAGTATTTT	CASRGASTDTQYF
NA	TRBV28	TRBJ2-1	TRBD2	TGTGCCAGCAGTTATCCTAGCGGGAGACCCTCCTACAATGAGCAGTTCTTC	CASSYPSGRPSYNEQFF
NA	TRBV4-3	TRBJ2-1	TRBD2	TGCGCCAGCAGCCAAGGACTAGCGGGAGTGGAGCAGTTCTTC	CASSQGLAGVEQFF
NA	TRBV3-1/TRBV3-2	TRBJ2-7	TRBD1	TGTGCCAGCAGCGCCCGACAGGGTCGTATCGACGAGCAGTACTTC	CASSARQGRIDEQYF
NA	TRBV7-3	TRBJ2-3	NA	TGTGCCAGCAGTGAACAGAGAACTAGCACAGATACGCAGTATTTT	CASSEQRTSTDTQYF
NA	TRBV30	TRBJ1-1	NA	TGTGCCTGGAGTGTAGGGGGAGGGGGCACTGAAGCTTTCTTT	CAWSVGGGGTEAFF
NA	TRBV24-1	TRBJ2-1	TRBD1	TGTGCCACCAGCCCCACAGGGGGCACCTCTCAGGGCTCAAACTACAATGAGCAGTTCTTC	CATSPTGGTSQGSNYNEQFF
NA	TRBV30	TRBJ1-1	NA	TGTGCCTGGACCGCGGCCCACCCGAACACTGAAGCTTTCTTT	CAWTAAHPNTEAFF
NA	TRBV19	TRBJ1-5	NA	TGTGCCAGTAGTCCTCGGGTAGATAATAGCAATCAGCCCCAGCATTTT	CASSPRVDNSNQPQHF
NA	TRBV21-1	TRBJ2-3	NA	TGTGCCAGCAGCACAAAAGGGGCTAGCACAGATACGCAGTATTTT	CASSTKGASTDTQYF
NA	TRBV27	TRBJ2-5	TRBD2	TGTGCCAGCAGCCCCCTAGCGGGCCTTACAGAGACCCAGTACTTC	CASSPLAGLTETQYF
NA	TRBV9	TRBJ2-2	TRBD1	TGTGCCAGCAGCCCACAGGGGGCGCTTACCGGGGAGCTGTTTTTT	CASSPQGALTGELFF
NA	TRBV5-1	TRBJ2-3	NA	TGCGCCAGCAGCTTGGTTCTCAGGCAACCAGATACGCAGTATTTT	CASSLVLRQPDTQYF
NA	TRBV5-1	TRBJ1-2	NA	TGCGCCACAGCCCCCGCGGGGCTCTATGAAGGCTACACCTTC	CATAPAGLYEGYTF
NA	TRBV19	TRBJ1-5	NA	TGTGCCAGTAGAGACAGGAGTAATCAGCCCCAGCATTTT	CASRDRSNQPQHF
NA	TRBV7-8	TRBJ1-2	NA	TGTGCCAGCAGCTTAGACGGAGGTGTGGACACCTTC	CASSLDGGVDTF
NA	TRBV5-4	TRBJ1-3	NA	TGTGCCAGCAGCTTGTGGCAGGGCTCTGGAAACACCATATATTTT	CASSLWQGSGNTIYF
NA	TRBV28	TRBJ1-1	NA	TGTGCCAGCAGGGCGGGGCTAGTGGAGATGGACACTGAAGCTTTCTTT	CASRAGLVEMDTEAFF
NA	TRBV6-5	TRBJ1-2	NA	TGTGCCAGCAGTTACCGGTGGTTCTATGGCTACACCTTC	CASSYRWFYGYTF
NA	TRBV7-6	TRBJ1-4	NA	TGTGCCAGCAGCTTATTTACCCAGGCAAATAATGAAAAACTGTTTTTT	CASSLFTQANNEKLFF
NA	TRBV29-1	TRBJ2-1	TRBD2	TGCAGCGTTGCAGGCGGGGGATGGGCCTACAATGAGCAGTTCTTC	CSVAGGGWAYNEQFF
NA	TRBV13	TRBJ1-6	NA	TGTGCCAGCAGCTTAAGGTCGGGACTCTATAATTCACCCCTCCACTTT	CASSLRSGLYNSPLHF
NA	TRBV12-3/TRBV12-4	TRBJ1-6	NA	TGTGCCAGCAGTGGGCAGGGTTCACCCCTCCACTTT	CASSGQGSPLHF
NA	TRBV19	TRBJ2-5	TRBD2	TGTGCCAGTAGTAAACAACTAGCGGGAGGTGAGACCCAGTACTTC	CASSKQLAGGETQYF
NA	TRBV28	TRBJ1-4	NA	TGTGCCAGCAGTCCGTTACTGGGGGCAGACGAAAAACTGTTTTTT	CASSPLLGADEKLFF